A selection of T cell receptor beta chains follows, all from one sample in a study of identifying expanded T cells in peripheral blood. Sequenced by immunoSEQ multiplex PCR; TCRdb stores in-frame clones only, minus some. The sample yields over 100,000 clones, less than 90% seen once. Sequenced material: blood. These receptors came from a person aged 18 to 75 in good health. The CDR3 runs from the conserved cysteine through the conserved F or W. Each record gives: clone size, V gene, J gene, CDR3 length, D gene, CDR3 DNA, CDR3 protein. D genes are given only for firm matches. Not all rows give a size; the values are once, few, many and, for expanded clones, a class.

>.|TRBV27|TRBJ2-5|16|.
TGTGCCAGCAGTTTGAGGACAGTAGAGTCATCGTCGGCCCAGTACTTC
CASSLRTVESSSAQYF
>once|TRBV11-2|TRBJ2-3|17|.
TGTGCCAGCAGCTTAGGAGTGGGAGCGGAGAGCACAGATACGCAGTATTTT
CASSLGVGAESTDTQYF
>.|TRBV5-6|TRBJ2-7|14|TRBD1
TGTGCCAGCGGGGACAGGGGACTATCCTACGAGCAGTACTTC
CASGDRGLSYEQYF
>.|TRBV10-3|TRBJ1-5|17|.
TGTGCCATCAGTGAGAGGAGCGTGGGAGGCTTTGGTCAGCCCCAGCATTTT
CAISERSVGGFGQPQHF
>.|TRBV5-1|TRBJ1-1|13|.
TGCGCCAGCAGCGAGACAGGGAACACTGAAGCTTTCTTT
CASSETGNTEAFF
>.|TRBV5-1|TRBJ2-7|15|TRBD1
TGCGCCAGCAGCTCAGACGGGACAGCTCTCTACGAGCAGTACTTC
CASSSDGTALYEQYF
>few|TRBV7-9|TRBJ2-4|15|.
TGTGCCAGCAGCGAGGGACCAGTAGCCAAAAACATTCAGTACTTC
CASSEGPVAKNIQYF
>once|TRBV28|TRBJ1-1|13|.
TGTGCCAGCAGGTCTTACAGGGAAACTGAAGCTTTCTTT
CASRSYRETEAFF
>.|TRBV5-1|TRBJ1-4|15|.
TGCGCCAGCAGCTCCCCAGGGAAGGGGGGTGAAAAACTGTTTTTT
CASSSPGKGGEKLFF
>once|TRBV28|TRBJ2-7|13|.
TGTGCCAGCAGTCCGACGGGTCCCTACGAGCAGTACTTC
CASSPTGPYEQYF
>.|TRBV29-1|TRBJ2-1|13|.
TGCAGCGCCGAGGCCGGGACCAACTTTGAGCAGTTCTTC
CSAEAGTNFEQFF
>.|TRBV30|TRBJ2-6|16|TRBD2
TGTGCCGGGGAGGCCAGGGACTACGCTGGGGCCAACGTCCTGACTTTC
CAGEARDYAGANVLTF
>.|TRBV11-2|TRBJ2-2|15|TRBD2
TGTGCCAGCGCCTCTGGGCGGGGGGGCGTCGGGGAGCTGTTTTTT
CASASGRGGVGELFF
>.|TRBV6-6|TRBJ1-2|13|.
TGTGCCAGCAGTTTCCCGAGCCACTATGGCTACACCTTC
CASSFPSHYGYTF
>.|TRBV14|TRBJ2-1|14|.
TGTGCCAGCAGCCAAGACCGGGGGCGGAATGAGCAGTTCTTC
CASSQDRGRNEQFF
>.|TRBV7-8|TRBJ2-5|16|TRBD2
TGTGCCAGCAGCCCCCGACTAGCGGGGAATGAAGAGACCCAGTACTTC
CASSPRLAGNEETQYF
>.|TRBV6-5|TRBJ2-1|15|.
TGTGCCAGCAGTTACTTCCGCCCCGGTCACAATGAGCAGTTCTTC
CASSYFRPGHNEQFF
>.|TRBV9|TRBJ2-6|15|.
TGTGCCAGCAGCGGGGCCCGCCGCGGGGCCAACGTCCTGACTTTC
CASSGARRGANVLTF
>.|TRBV18|TRBJ1-5|14|.
TGTGCCAGCTCTCCGGGACACTCTTATCAGCCCCAGCATTTT
CASSPGHSYQPQHF
>.|TRBV15|TRBJ1-5|14|.
TGTGCCACCAGCAGAGGTACACTGAATCAGCCCCAGCATTTT
CATSRGTLNQPQHF
>.|TRBV5-6|TRBJ1-1|12|.
TGTGCCAGCAGCTCCGGAAGGGGGAGAGCTTTCTTT
CASSSGRGRAFF
>.|TRBV5-8|TRBJ2-7|15|TRBD2
TGTGCCAGCAGCTTAAGCGGGGGGGCCTCCTACGAGCAGTACTTC
CASSLSGGASYEQYF
>.|TRBV5-8|TRBJ1-4|13|TRBD1
TGTGCCAGCAGCCCGACAGGGGCTGAAAAACTGTTTTTT
CASSPTGAEKLFF
>.|TRBV19|TRBJ2-2|15|.
TGTGCCAGTAGTATAGGACAGGTGGGAACCGGGGAGCTGTTTTTT
CASSIGQVGTGELFF
>.|TRBV5-6|TRBJ1-6|14|.
TGTGCCAGCAGCTGGCAGGGTAGTAATTCACCCCTCCACTTT
CASSWQGSNSPLHF
>once|TRBV28|TRBJ2-5|14|.
TGTGCCAGCAGTGATACAGGGCTCCAAGAGACCCAGTACTTC
CASSDTGLQETQYF
>.|TRBV5-1|TRBJ2-3|14|TRBD2
TGCGCCAGCAGCCTAGCGGGAGGCACAGATACGCAGTATTTT
CASSLAGGTDTQYF
>.|TRBV7-6|TRBJ1-1|12|.
TGTGCCAGCAGCCCGATGAACACTGAAGCTTTCTTT
CASSPMNTEAFF
>.|TRBV5-1|TRBJ1-5|14|TRBD1
TGCGCCAGCAGCTTGGGGGACAGGGGCCAGCCCCAGCATTTT
CASSLGDRGQPQHF